This record concerns one T cell receptor beta chain sequence. Assay used: immunoSEQ multiplex PCR; TCRdb lists only in-frame clones, some missing. Among some 80,000 clones listed, more than 75% were seen once. Germline V CDR1 and CDR2: SGHNT, YENEEA. The J segment lost 6 bases and the V segment lost 5 bases, leaving 16 bases of the junction unmatched. CDR3 length equals 17 residues. These data originate in a study of blood T cell repertoires in COVID-19. Recruited during active infection, patients (from Seattle) were subsequently followed longitudinally. The chain is built from TRBV11-3 and TRBJ2-1; 7 positions agree with TRBD1. This receptor was obtained from a man aged 55 to 70 with COVID-19, enrolled during active disease. Sequencing used peripheral blood. The CDR3 nucleotides are TGTGCCAGCAGCGACCGACTACAGGGGTGGGGTGGCAATGAGCAGTTCTTC. It yields the protein CASSDRLQGWGGNEQFF.